One sample yielded the 22 T cell receptor beta chains listed below, sequenced in a study of identical twins. Via MiXCR, TCRdb re-called the 5' RACE reads, giving one row per CDR3 protein. The sample carries 400,000 to 500,000 distinct CDR3 sequences, approximately 14% recorded once. These data were likewise used in another study, on yellow fever vaccine responses in identical twins.

The specimen was CD4+ T cells sorted from blood. All receptors derive from a woman under 30 in good health.

The genes are TRBV6-1 and TRBJ1-3; D may be TRBD1 (5 bases). Trimming left V 7 bases short and J 2 bases short, with 15 bases between. Per the germline V gene, CDR1 is MNHNS and CDR2 is SASEGT. CDR3 length: 15 amino acids. The CDR3 reads CASTYGRGAGNTIYF. The CDR3 DNA sequence: TGTGCCAGCACCTACGGGAGGGGAGCTGGAAACACCATATATTTT.

This clonotype was picked up many times. The CDR3 protein is CASSPGFQDEKLFF. In DNA, the CDR3 is TGTGCCAGCAGCCCCGGATTCCAGGATGAAAAACTGTTTTTT. This chain connects TRBV4-2 to TRBJ1-4; D is unresolved. Trimming pared 4 bases from V and 6 bases from J, leaving 12 bases between. The CDR3 spans 14 residues. The V gene's germline CDR1 is LGHNA and CDR2 YNFKEQ.

The chain uses TRBV21-1 and TRBJ2-7; the tabulated D call, TRBD1, remains unverified against the DNA. TRBV21-1 is reported as a pseudogene. This CDR3 spans 18 amino acids. CDR3 loop: CASSEEGQGARLTYEQYF. In DNA form, the CDR3 reads TGTGCCAGCAGCGAAGAGGGACAGGGGGCGCGATTAACCTACGAGCAGTACTTC.

This chain uses TRBV3-1 with TRBJ2-7; 14 positions agree with TRBD2. V shed 2 bases and J 7 bases; nucleotides not matched to a gene: 4. CDR3 length: 15 amino acids. Germline-derived CDR1 and CDR2 are LGHDT and YNNKEL (reference sequence). CDR3 amino acids: CASSQPGLAGVEQYF. CDR3 nucleotide sequence: TGTGCCAGCAGCCAACCGGGACTAGCGGGAGTTGAGCAGTACTTC.

The rearrangement uses TRBV24-1 and TRBJ2-3, with D perhaps matching TRBD2 (6 bases). Trimming removed 4 bases at V and 0 bases at J, with 13 bases between. The CDR3 extends over 16 amino acids. Germline loops: CDR1 KGHDR, CDR2 SFDVKD. CDR3 nucleotide sequence: TGTGCCACCAGTGACCGGGCGGGACCCAGCACAGATACGCAGTATTTT. Protein: CATSDRAGPSTDTQYF.

This chain joins TRBV3-1 and TRBJ2-7, with D tentatively TRBD2 (5 bases). Germline lookup yields CDR1 LGHDT and CDR2 YNNKEL (reference sequence). This CDR3 is 15 amino acids long. Between the trimmed V and J ends, which lost 2 bases and 2 bases, there was a span of 13 bases. CDR3 in DNA: TGTGCCAGCAGCCAACAGGCTAGCAATCCCTACGAGCAGTACTTC. The encoded protein is CASSQQASNPYEQYF.

Remarks on this clonotype: Germline is not matched at one junction end, which may reflect a read error. The CDR3 is CASNQGHGFTYNERFF. The CDR3 region has the DNA TGTGCCAGCAATCAAGGGCATGGGTTCACCTACAATGAGCGGTTCTTC. The chain recombines TRBV6-1 with TRBJ2-1; no clear D gene. Germline lookup yields CDR1 MNHNS and CDR2 SASEGT. This CDR3 is built from 16 residues.

This clonotype appeared a few times. The genes are TRBV29-1 and TRBJ2-5; possibly TRBD2 for D (6 bases). The CDR3 spans 10 residues. The germline V gene encodes CDR1 SQVTM and CDR2 ANQGSEA. V shed 3 bases and J shed 7 bases, with 6 bases lying between them. CDR3 coding DNA: TGCAGCGTTGAGGAGGGGACCCAGTACTTC. Translated, it gives CSVEEGTQYF.

The table lists this clonotype with a few counts. The chain carries TRBV18 and TRBJ2-2; D might be TRBD1 (6 bases). Trimming removed 4 bases at V and 1 base at J, with 7 bases between. This CDR3 is 14 amino acids long. The V gene's germline CDR1 is KGHSH and CDR2 LQKENI. Written as DNA, the CDR3 is TGTGCCAGCTCACGGGACAAGAACACCGGGGAGCTGTTTTTT. The encoded protein is CASSRDKNTGELFF.

This clonotype has just a few counts. The chain uses TRBV24-1 and TRBJ1-5; D not certain. There are 13 residues in the CDR3. Germline V gene lookup returns CDR1 KGHDR and CDR2 SFDVKD. V gave up 10 bases and J gave up 4 bases, with 13 bases separating them. The CDR3 nucleotides are TGTGCCACACAGAGAAGCGGAAATCAGCCCCAGCATTTT. Protein product: CATQRSGNQPQHF.

This clonotype turned up a few times. The chain has TRBV10-1 and TRBJ2-1, with TRBD2 matching 9 bases. This CDR3 is built from 15 residues. Germline values: CDR1 WNHNN, CDR2 SYGVQD (reference sequence). V shed 0 bases, J shed 6 bases, and the junction held 3 bases outside the gene matches. The chain's CDR3 is CASSESGLAFNEQFF. The CDR3 DNA sequence: TGCGCCAGCAGTGAGTCGGGACTAGCATTCAATGAGCAGTTCTTC.

This clonotype was observed a few times. The rearrangement links TRBV12-3 or TRBV12-4 to TRBJ2-3; the match to TRBD1 covers 10 bases. The CDR3 extends over 15 amino acids. Unmatched junction bases numbered 10, after V lost 8 bases and J lost 5 bases. CDR3 sequence: CASLRQGAYGDTQYF. Written as DNA, the CDR3 is TGTGCCAGCTTACGACAGGGGGCATATGGAGATACGCAGTATTTT.

CDR3 in amino acids: CASSPTTPGGETQYF. For the CDR3, the DNA is TGTGCCAGCAGTCCAACCACCCCCGGGGGGGAGACCCAGTACTTC. The rearrangement uses TRBV28 and TRBJ2-5; 7 positions agree with TRBD2. V lost 5 bases to trimming and J lost 5 bases; unmatched junction nucleotides: 11. CDR3 length equals 15 residues. The germline CDR1 and CDR2 sequences are MDHEN and SYDVKM.

This clonotype was seen only a few times. The rearrangement joins TRBV5-1 to TRBJ2-7; no firm D call. The CDR3 loop spans 14 amino acids. Trimming stripped 0 bases from V and 6 bases from J, with 13 bases between. CDR1 is SGHRS, CDR2 YFSETQ, per germline. CDR3 sequence reads: CASSLASPNREQYF. CDR3 sequence (DNA): TGCGCCAGCAGCTTGGCCTCACCTAATCGCGAGCAGTACTTC.

This clonotype has a handful of counts. This chain joins TRBV11-2 and TRBJ2-1, with D possibly TRBD1 on 6 matching bases. Trimming removed 6 bases at V and 8 bases at J, with 11 bases between. The CDR3 runs to 12 residues. Germline V gene sequence: CDR1 SGHAT, CDR2 FQNNGV. This CDR3 reads CASSTGSDEQFF. CDR3 bases: TGTGCCAGCAGTACAGGGTCGGATGAGCAGTTCTTC.

The V call is TRBV2, the J call TRBJ2-5; TRBD1 aligns across 7 bases. The CDR3 is 13 amino acids. V dropped 7 bases and J dropped 4; count of bases not matched to a gene: 6. Germline V gene data show CDR1 as SNHLY and CDR2 as FYNNEI. The CDR3 loop reads CASMRDSGETQYF. The CDR3 bases are TGTGCCAGCATGAGGGACAGCGGAGAGACCCAGTACTTC.

This clonotype was seen many times. The rearrangement uses TRBV20-1 and TRBJ2-1; D possibly corresponds to TRBD2 (6 bases). The CDR3 spans 13 residues. Germline V gene sequence: CDR1 DFQATT, CDR2 SNEGSKA (reference sequence). Trimming pared 3 bases from V and 2 bases from J, leaving 8 bases between. CDR3 bases: TGCAGTGCTAGCGGGAGCACCTACAATGAGCAGTTCTTC. Its translation is CSASGSTYNEQFF.

The chain uses TRBV3-1 and TRBJ1-6; tentative D call: TRBD1 (6 bases). The CDR3 is 15 residues long. V dropped 3 bases and J dropped 0 bases, with 6 bases sitting between them. The germline V gene encodes CDR1 LGHDT and CDR2 YNNKEL (reference sequence). The CDR3 DNA follows: TGTGCCAGCAGCCAGGGGGCCTCCTATAATTCACCCCTCCACTTT. Protein sequence: CASSQGASYNSPLHF. Based on the CDR3 plus reference TRBV3-1 and TRBJ1-6, the full variable domain is DTAVSQTPKYLVTQMGNDKSIKCEQNLGHDTMYWYKQDSKKFLKIMFSYNNKELIINETVPNRFSPKSPDKAHLNLHINSLELGDSAVYFCASSQGASYNSPLHFGNGTRLTVT.

CDR3 sequence (DNA): TGCGCCAGCAGCCAGACAGTCACCTCCTACGAGCAGTACTTC. Translating it yields CASSQTVTSYEQYF. The chain carries TRBV5-1 and TRBJ2-7; maybe TRBD1 (5 bases). Looked up from germline, CDR1 is SGHRS and CDR2 is YFSETQ. The CDR3 consists of 14 residues. Between the trimmed V and J ends, which lost 4 bases and 0 bases, there was a span of 11 bases.

V gene TRBV20-1 combines with J gene TRBJ2-1; tentative D call: TRBD2 (6 bases). This CDR3 contains 15 residues. Between the trimmed V and J ends, which lost 3 bases and 10 bases, there was a span of 22 bases. Looked up from germline, CDR1 is DFQATT and CDR2 is SNEGSKA (reference sequence). CDR3 sequence (DNA): TGCAGTGCTAGGCGGGACTTCCCCCCGGGGCGGGAGCAGTTCTTC. Protein sequence: CSARRDFPPGREQFF.

In its sample, this clonotype was seen a few times. The chain links TRBV6-2 or TRBV6-3 to TRBJ2-7; 10 bases align to TRBD1. V was clipped by 7 bases and J by 3 bases; unmatched bases: 3. Per the germline V gene, CDR1 is MNHEY and CDR2 is SVGEGT. The CDR3 loop spans 13 amino acids. The CDR3 coding sequence is TGTGCCAGCAAGGGACAGGGGAACTACGAGCAGTACTTC. Residues: CASKGQGNYEQYF.

The chain has TRBV5-1 and TRBJ2-5, with 10 bases matching TRBD2. The V gene's germline CDR1 is SGHRS and CDR2 YFSETQ. V gave up 4 bases and J gave up 0 bases; unmatched junction bases: 6. The CDR3 spans 16 residues. CDR3 region: CASSNGLAEYQETQYF. As DNA, the CDR3 is TGCGCCAGCAGCAACGGACTAGCGGAATACCAAGAGACCCAGTACTTC.